Listed here are 30 T cell receptor beta chains from one sample, sequenced in a study of T cells in Graves' hyperthyroidism and ophthalmopathy. Amplification yielded TCR beta CDR3 regions, with RNA transcripts as the source. The HTBI primer set was used in a first-round RT-PCR of the TCR CDR3. A single record per CDR3 protein comes from TCRdb applying MiXCR to the multiplex PCR reads. The profile shows around 600,000 distinct CDR3 sequences, 11% to 15% of them singletons. Specimen: blood. These receptor sequences come from a woman under 30 with Graves' ophthalmopathy.

V is TRBV19 and J is TRBJ1-5; 10 nucleotides align to TRBD1. CDR3 size: 19 residues. Losses at the gene ends were 1 base for V and 0 bases for J; bases not matched to a gene: 9. From germline, CDR1 is LNHDA and CDR2 SQIVND (reference sequence). In nucleotides, the CDR3 is TGTGCCAGTAGTATAGTTAGGACAGGGGGGGACTATAGCAATCAGCCCCAGCATTTT. It specifies CASSIVRTGGDYSNQPQHF.

This clonotype showed up many times. The CDR3 region is CASSFGRGNEKLFF. The CDR3 DNA reads as TGTGCCAGCAGTTTCGGCAGGGGTAATGAAAAACTGTTTTTT. The chain recombines TRBV12-3 or TRBV12-4 with TRBJ1-4; D might be TRBD1 (6 bases). CDR3 size: 14 residues. V was cut by 3 bases and J by 4 bases, with 9 bases left in between.

This clonotype was counted many times. V gene TRBV20-1 combines with J gene TRBJ1-2; 7 nucleotides match TRBD1. Germline-derived CDR1 and CDR2 are DFQATT and SNEGSKA (reference sequence). The CDR3 has 13 amino acids. V shed 5 bases, J shed 12 bases, and the junction held 15 bases outside the gene matches. The CDR3 region has the DNA TGCAGTGCTCGCCGGGACAGCTTTCAGTCGGACACCTTC. Translated: CSARRDSFQSDTF.

The chain uses TRBV12-3 or TRBV12-4 and TRBJ1-5; the match to TRBD1 covers 12 bases. The CDR3 spans 19 residues. V was pared by 4 bases and J by 6 bases, with 16 bases of the junction left unmatched. The CDR3 DNA is TGTGCCAGCAGTTACTCCGGGACAGGGGGCGTTAGGGTCGGTCAGCCCCAGCATTTT. Protein product: CASSYSGTGGVRVGQPQHF.

The chain links TRBV5-1 to TRBJ2-5; weak D call: TRBD2 (6 bases). Germline CDR1 reads SGHRS; CDR2 reads YFSETQ. Trimming pared 0 bases from V and 5 bases from J, leaving 14 bases between. This CDR3 region has 15 residues. The CDR3 coding sequence is TGCGCCAGCAGCTTGGGTGATACAGGAGGGGAGACCCAGTACTTC. Protein: CASSLGDTGGETQYF.

There are many counts of this clonotype. J is TRBJ2-3 and V is TRBV7-9, with TRBD2 matching over 10 bases. The CDR3 has 13 residues. Germline V gene lookup returns CDR1 SEHNR and CDR2 FQNEAQ (reference sequence). The ends lost 4 bases at V and 14 bases at J; junction bases unmatched: 9. The CDR3 bases are TGTGCCAGCAGCTCCACAGCGGGAGGGCACGTGTATTTT. Translation: CASSSTAGGHVYF.

This clonotype occurred many times. The chain has TRBV7-8 and TRBJ2-1; D remains ambiguous. This CDR3 is 14 amino acids long. V was clipped by 4 bases and J by 1 base, with 8 bases between them. The V gene's germline CDR1 is SGHVS and CDR2 FQNEAQ. The CDR3 nucleotides read TGTGCCAGCAGCTGGGCGGATTCCTACAATGAGCAGTTCTTC. It encodes CASSWADSYNEQFF.

This rearrangement joins TRBV5-1 to TRBJ2-3, with D tentatively TRBD2 (7 bases). There are 15 residues in the CDR3. Trimming pared 2 bases from V and 5 bases from J, leaving 15 bases between. CDR1 is SGHRS, CDR2 YFSETQ, per germline. The CDR3 DNA follows: TGCGCCAGCAGCTTCCAAAGGAGGGGGGGAGATACGCAGTATTTT. Amino acid sequence: CASSFQRRGGDTQYF.

This clonotype has more than one count but fewer than ten. The chain uses TRBV5-1 and TRBJ2-1, with 11 bases matching TRBD2. Germline CDR1 and CDR2: SGHRS and YFSETQ. CDR3 size: 15 residues. The junction had 4 bases not matched to a gene; V was cut back by 0 bases and J by 8 bases. CDR3 coding DNA: TGCGCCAGCAGCTTGGGACTAGCGGGATTATATGAGCAGTTCTTC. This sequence encodes CASSLGLAGLYEQFF.

V gene TRBV5-5 combines with J gene TRBJ1-4; 7 bases fit TRBD1. The CDR3 covers 14 residues. Germline CDR1 SGHKS, CDR2 YYEKEE (reference sequence). The ends lost 4 bases at V and 8 bases at J; junction bases unmatched: 8. This chain's CDR3 is CASSRREGAEKLFF. In nucleotides, the CDR3 is TGTGCCAGCAGCCGCCGGGAGGGGGCCGAAAAACTGTTTTTT.

This clonotype was seen more than once but under ten times. The V gene is TRBV24-1, the J gene TRBJ2-1, with D unclear. Germline V gene sequence: CDR1 KGHDR, CDR2 SFDVKD. V was trimmed by 3 bases and J by 10 bases, leaving 12 bases between them. The CDR3 has 13 residues. Written as DNA, the CDR3 is TGTGCCACCAGTGATCCTGGTCTCAGGGAGCAGTTCTTC. Its protein is CATSDPGLREQFF.

This clonotype was seen a single time. The chain couples TRBV7-2 to TRBJ2-1; 7 positions match TRBD1. Losses at the gene ends were 3 bases for V and 14 bases for J; bases not matched to a gene: 10. The CDR3 is made up of 13 amino acids. Germline V CDR1 and CDR2: SGHTA, FQGNSA. The CDR3 coding sequence is TGTGCCAGCAGCTTTTTAGGGGGCGGCAACAAGTTCTTC. It yields the protein CASSFLGGGNKFF.

This clonotype was detected many times. The chain combines TRBV12-3 or TRBV12-4 with TRBJ1-2; D ambiguous. CDR3 size: 10 residues. Trimming cost V 3 bases and J 6 bases, with 2 bases left between them. DNA of the CDR3: TGTGCCAGCAGTTTTGATGGCTACACCTTC. The encoded protein is CASSFDGYTF.

The table lists this clonotype with a few counts. The chain is built from TRBV4-3 and TRBJ2-3, with a weak D call TRBD2 (6 bases). V lost 0 bases to trimming and J lost 3 bases, with 16 bases between them. The CDR3 loop spans 17 amino acids. Germline loops: CDR1 LGHNA, CDR2 YSLEER. The CDR3 region is CASSQDEGTGETDTQYF. For the CDR3, the DNA is TGCGCCAGCAGCCAAGATGAAGGGACGGGAGAGACAGATACGCAGTATTTT.

This chain joins TRBV12-3 or TRBV12-4 and TRBJ2-1; D perhaps matches TRBD1 (6 bases). The CDR3 is 14 amino acids. Between the trimmed V and J ends, which lost 6 bases and 3 bases, there was a span of 12 bases. The CDR3 here is CASRLTRGYNEQFF. In DNA, the CDR3 is TGTGCCAGCAGGCTTACCAGGGGCTACAATGAGCAGTTCTTC.

This clonotype has at least ten counts. J is TRBJ2-7 and V is TRBV3-1, with a weak D call TRBD1 (6 bases). This CDR3 is 16 amino acids long. From germline, CDR1 is LGHDT and CDR2 YNNKEL (reference sequence). With 3 bases removed from V and 0 bases from J, the gap between germline ends came to 15 bases. The CDR3: CASSHINRTVSYEQYF. The CDR3 coding sequence is TGTGCCAGCAGCCATATAAACCGGACAGTCTCCTACGAGCAGTACTTC.

The sample holds many counts of this clonotype. This chain joins TRBV12-5 and TRBJ1-2, with D uncertain. The germline V and J ends were trimmed by 2 bases and 7 bases, with 14 bases remaining between them. This CDR3 has 14 residues. Germline CDR1 reads LGHNT; CDR2 reads FRNRAP. As DNA, the CDR3 is TGTGCTAGTGGTTTGTACAGTGGTTTCGGTGGCTACACCTTC. As protein: CASGLYSGFGGYTF. The whole variable domain, remainder taken from reference TRBV12-5 and TRBJ1-2, is DARVTQTPRHKVTEMGQEVTMRCQPILGHNTVFWYRQTMMQGLELLAYFRNRAPLDDSGMPKDRFSAEMPDATLATLKIQPSEPRDSAVYFCASGLYSGFGGYTFGSGTRLTVV.

Concerning this clonotype: This may be a read error: a much more frequent sequence differs by one nucleotide. V and J are TRBV6-2 or TRBV6-3 and TRBJ1-5; D uncertain. Germline CDR1 reads MNHEY; CDR2 reads SVGEGT. The CDR3 spans 17 residues. The CDR3 DNA is TGTGCCAGCAGTTACGGGCTTCCAAAATATAGCAATCGGCCCCAGCATTTT. Translated: CASSYGLPKYSNRPQHF.

Many counts were recorded for this clonotype. The J gene is TRBJ2-3, the V gene TRBV30; 15 bases align to TRBD2. CDR1 is GTSNPN, CDR2 SVGIG, per germline (reference sequence). The CDR3 is 16 residues long. The junction had 6 bases not matched to a gene; V was cut back by 3 bases and J by 5 bases. CDR3 sequence reads: CAWSGTSGRRGDTQYF. The CDR3 DNA follows: TGTGCCTGGAGCGGGACTAGCGGGAGGAGGGGAGATACGCAGTATTTT.

This clonotype was seen ten or more times. This chain links TRBV9 with TRBJ2-3, with D possibly being TRBD1 or TRBD2 (5 bases each). Germline CDR1 is SGDLS and CDR2 is YYNGEE. The germline V and J ends were trimmed by 0 bases and 2 bases, with 13 bases remaining between them. The CDR3 is 16 amino acids. The CDR3, as DNA: TGTGCCAGCAGCGTAGAGCGGACAAGACCCACAGATACGCAGTATTTT. It encodes CASSVERTRPTDTQYF.

This clonotype came up a few times. Relative to the germline gene, one junction end is altered; a read error may explain this. The CDR3 sequence: CANSSSRGRRGQPQHF. The CDR3 DNA sequence: TGTGCCAATAGTTCCAGCAGGGGGCGAAGGGGCCAGCCCCAGCATTTT. The chain is built from TRBV19 and TRBJ1-5; 8 nucleotides align to TRBD1. The CDR3 extends over 16 amino acids. Looked up from germline, CDR1 is LNHDA and CDR2 is SQIVND (reference sequence).

The chain is built from TRBV6-1 and TRBJ2-2, with D tentatively TRBD2 (7 bases). Germline assignment: CDR1 MNHNS and CDR2 SASEGT. The ends were cut back, 6 bases at V and 4 bases at J, with 21 bases in the middle. This CDR3 has 17 amino acids. Here the CDR3 reads CASSLSGAGAGTGELFF. CDR3 bases: TGTGCCAGCAGCCTATCAGGGGCGGGAGCAGGCACCGGGGAGCTGTTTTTT.

The rearrangement uses TRBV7-9 and TRBJ2-2, with D hard to call. V lost 5 bases to trimming and J lost 17 bases, with 15 bases between them. This CDR3 contains 11 residues. From germline, CDR1 is SEHNR and CDR2 FQNEAQ (reference sequence). In DNA form, the CDR3 reads TGTGCCAGCAGCCATACGGAAAGAAGATTTTTT. Translating gives CASSHTERRFF.

The J gene is TRBJ1-5, the V gene TRBV15; tentative D call: TRBD1 (5 bases). Germline loops: CDR1 LNHNV, CDR2 YYDKDF (reference sequence). Trimming pared 2 bases from V and 7 bases from J, leaving 12 bases between. This CDR3 is built from 14 residues. CDR3 DNA: TGTGCCACCAGCAGACGCGGCAGGGAGCAGCCCCAGCATTTT. Protein product: CATSRRGREQPQHF.

This clonotype was found many times. The rearrangement uses TRBV12-3 or TRBV12-4 and TRBJ2-3; 9 nucleotides agree with TRBD1. With 4 bases clipped from V and 4 bases from J, the junction kept 6 bases outside the gene matches. The CDR3 runs 15 residues. The CDR3 sequence: CASSSPGQGADTQYF. The CDR3 DNA is TGTGCCAGCAGTTCCCCGGGACAGGGCGCAGATACGCAGTATTTT.

This clonotype was detected only once. The chain carries TRBV5-1 and TRBJ2-1; D ambiguous. The germline V and J ends were trimmed by 2 bases and 0 bases, with 12 bases remaining between them. The CDR3 has 16 residues. The germline CDR1 and CDR2 sequences are SGHRS and YFSETQ. For the CDR3, the DNA is TGCGCCAGCAGCTTCTATGAGATTAGCTCCTACAATGAGCAGTTCTTC. It encodes CASSFYEISSYNEQFF.

This clonotype appeared many times. This chain uses TRBV18 with TRBJ2-7, with 7 bases matching TRBD2. Germline assignment: CDR1 KGHSH and CDR2 LQKENI. This CDR3 spans 15 amino acids. Trimming took 0 bases from V and 3 from J; bases not matched to a gene: 5. CDR3 sequence: CASSPPGGEIYEQYF. Written as DNA, the CDR3 is TGTGCCAGCTCACCACCGGGGGGGGAGATCTACGAGCAGTACTTC.

This clonotype appeared many times. The gene calls are TRBV9 and TRBJ2-2; D perhaps matches TRBD2 (5 bases). Trimming took 0 bases from V and 4 from J, leaving 10 bases between them. CDR3 length equals 15 residues. The germline gives CDR1 SGDLS, CDR2 YYNGEE. CDR3: CASSVVGSGTGELFF. The DNA of the CDR3 is TGTGCCAGCAGCGTAGTAGGGAGCGGCACCGGGGAGCTGTTTTTT.

This clonotype occurred many times. The chain combines TRBV6-6 with TRBJ2-7, with D possibly being TRBD2 (6 bases). The ends were cut back, 2 bases at V and 4 bases at J, with 9 bases in the middle. The CDR3 consists of 13 residues. The germline V gene encodes CDR1 MNHNY and CDR2 SVGAGI (reference sequence). The CDR3 region is CASSYGLAYEQYF. The CDR3 DNA is TGTGCCAGCAGTTACGGTCTAGCGTACGAGCAGTACTTC.

This clonotype was counted between two and nine times. A read error may explain this, as a much larger clone is one base away. V gene TRBV28 combines with J gene TRBJ2-3; D is ambiguous. This CDR3 comprises 13 residues. Germline V gives CDR1 MDHEN, CDR2 SYDVKM. The CDR3, as DNA: TGTGCCAGCGGTTTAAGGAATCCAGATACGCAGTATTTT. Translation: CASGLRNPDTQYF.